A selection of T cell receptor beta chains follows, all from one sample in a study of cytomegalovirus exposure and HLA in healthy donors. Sequenced by immunoSEQ multiplex PCR; TCRdb stores in-frame clones only, minus some. The sample holds roughly 130,000 clones; approximately 80% are singletons and the top ten take 2% to 3%. The sequenced material came from PBMCs. The receptors were gathered from a man aged 25-40 years in good health and CMV-seronegative. Each CDR3 is given without its conserved first and last residue.

TRBV30	11	AWGREGVGELF
TRBV2	14	ASSARGGSYNSPLH
TRBV7-3	12	ASSLGQGYYEQF
TRBV19	16	ASSILISAGGQSDTQY
TRBV7-2	13	ASSVTPGLLYEQY
TRBV2	17	ASSEVRGIGGLGTDTQY
TRBV10-2	12	ASRGGLNKYEQY
TRBV11-2	13	ASSSATSGYNEQF
TRBV5-4	12	ASSPSGTSYEQY
TRBV6-5	10	ASSSGTSGQY
TRBV4-3	11	ASSHQGATEAF
TRBV7-3	13	ASSLLAGEGNEQF
TRBV7-2	11	ASSPRTGETQY
TRBV7-9	13	ASSSSGDPYNEQF
TRBV19	11	ASVAKDRREAF
TRBV11-3	14	ASSLPPEAGDNEQF
TRBV25-1	16	ASSGPGQGWIANEKLF
TRBV19	11	ASSTSGWNEQF
TRBV6-1	12	ASCTGWRNQPQH
TRBV4-1	15	ASSQPLGLAGSDTQY
TRBV6-5	14	ASSYSLDRDKYGYT
TRBV4-3	13	ASSVNPGDSGELF
TRBV19	12	ASSRGGGLQPQH
TRBV7-9	16	ASSPGPRLAGEYYEQY
TRBV6-1	11	ASSYGGQETQY
TRBV6-6	13	ASSYEGASVGELF
TRBV28	10	ASSGQGPEAF
TRBV6-6	14	ASRVGGRAFTDTQY
TRBV11-2	13	ASSLVLSSYNEQF
TRBV15	12	ATSRGTGNGEAF
TRBV7-2	11	ASTRPNYNEQF
TRBV7-3	14	ASSLSGAGSTDTQY
TRBV10-3	12	AITNSGTGYGYT